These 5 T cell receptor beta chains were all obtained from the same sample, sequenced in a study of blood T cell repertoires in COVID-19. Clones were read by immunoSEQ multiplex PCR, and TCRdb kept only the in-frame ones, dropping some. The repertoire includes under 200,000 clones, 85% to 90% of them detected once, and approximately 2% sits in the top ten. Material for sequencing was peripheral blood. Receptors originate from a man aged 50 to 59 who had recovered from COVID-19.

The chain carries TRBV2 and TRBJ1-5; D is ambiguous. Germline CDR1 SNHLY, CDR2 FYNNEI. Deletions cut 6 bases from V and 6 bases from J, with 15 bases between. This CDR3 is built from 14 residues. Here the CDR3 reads CASSPGVRAQPQHF. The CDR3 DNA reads TGTGCCAGCAGCCCCGGGGTAAGGGCTCAGCCCCAGCATTTT.

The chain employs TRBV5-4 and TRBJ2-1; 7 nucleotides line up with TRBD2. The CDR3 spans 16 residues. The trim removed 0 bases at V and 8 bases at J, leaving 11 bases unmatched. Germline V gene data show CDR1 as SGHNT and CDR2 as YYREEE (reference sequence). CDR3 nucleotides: TGTGCCAGCAGCTTGGACCCGGGACCCGCGGGGGATGAGCAGTTCTTC. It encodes CASSLDPGPAGDEQFF.

The CDR3 DNA reads TGTGCCAGCAGTGAAGCGCGTGTTTCAGGAACCCTAAGCTCTGGAAACACCATATATTTT. Translated: CASSEARVSGTLSSGNTIYF. This chain links TRBV2 with TRBJ1-3, with unresolved D. Germline lookup yields CDR1 SNHLY and CDR2 FYNNEI. V was shortened by 0 bases and J by 0 bases, with 21 bases between the two germline ends. The CDR3 runs 20 residues. The variable domain in full, with the rest retrieved from reference TRBV2 and TRBJ1-3, is EPEVTQTPSHQVTQMGQEVILRCVPISNHLYFYWYRQILGQKVEFLVSFYNNEISEKSEIFDDQFSVERPDGSNFTLKIRSTKLEDSAMYFCASSEARVSGTLSSGNTIYFGEGSWLTVV.

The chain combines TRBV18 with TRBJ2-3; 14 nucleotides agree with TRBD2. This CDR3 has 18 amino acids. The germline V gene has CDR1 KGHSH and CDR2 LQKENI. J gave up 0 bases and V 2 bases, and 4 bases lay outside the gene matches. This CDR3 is CASSPRTSGGSSTDTQYF. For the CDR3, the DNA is TGTGCCAGCTCACCAAGGACTAGCGGGGGGTCTAGCACAGATACGCAGTATTTT.

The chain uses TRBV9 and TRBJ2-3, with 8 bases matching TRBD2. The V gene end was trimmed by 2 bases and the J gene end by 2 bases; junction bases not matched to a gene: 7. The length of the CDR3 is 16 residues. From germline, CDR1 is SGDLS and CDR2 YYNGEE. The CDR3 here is CASSVGGRNPTDTQYF. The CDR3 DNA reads TGTGCCAGCAGCGTCGGCGGGAGGAACCCCACAGATACGCAGTATTTT. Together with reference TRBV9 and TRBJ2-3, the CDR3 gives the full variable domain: DSGVTQTPKHLITATGQRVTLRCSPRSGDLSVYWYQQSLDQGLQFLIQYYNGEERAKGNILERFSAQQFPDLHSELNLSSLELGDSALYFCASSVGGRNPTDTQYFGPGTRLTVL.